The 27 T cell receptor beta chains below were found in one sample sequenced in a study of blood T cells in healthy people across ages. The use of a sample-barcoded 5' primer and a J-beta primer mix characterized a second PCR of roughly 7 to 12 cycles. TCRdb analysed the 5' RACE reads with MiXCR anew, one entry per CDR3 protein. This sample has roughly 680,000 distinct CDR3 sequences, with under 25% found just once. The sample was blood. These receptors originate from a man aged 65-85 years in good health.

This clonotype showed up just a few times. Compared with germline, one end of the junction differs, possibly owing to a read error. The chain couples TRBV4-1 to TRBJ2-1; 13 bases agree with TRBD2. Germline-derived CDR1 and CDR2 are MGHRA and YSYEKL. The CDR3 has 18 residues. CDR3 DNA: TGCGCCAGCACCCAAGTAGTACTAGCGGGAGGGCAGAGCAATGAGCAGTTCTTC. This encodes CASTQVVLAGGQSNEQFF.

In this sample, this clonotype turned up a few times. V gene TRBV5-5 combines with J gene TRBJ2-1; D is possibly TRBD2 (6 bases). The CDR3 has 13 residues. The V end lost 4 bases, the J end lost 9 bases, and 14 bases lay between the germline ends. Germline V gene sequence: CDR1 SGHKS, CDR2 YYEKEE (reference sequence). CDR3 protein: CASSPLGGTEQFF. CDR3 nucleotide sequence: TGTGCCAGCAGCCCACTTGGCGGGACTGAGCAGTTCTTC.

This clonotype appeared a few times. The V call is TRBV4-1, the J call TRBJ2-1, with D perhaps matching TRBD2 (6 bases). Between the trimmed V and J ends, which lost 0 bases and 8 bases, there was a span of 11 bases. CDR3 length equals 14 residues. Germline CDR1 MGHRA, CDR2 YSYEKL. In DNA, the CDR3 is TGCGCCAGCAGCCAAGATGTCTCGGGGGATGAGCAGTTCTTC. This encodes CASSQDVSGDEQFF.

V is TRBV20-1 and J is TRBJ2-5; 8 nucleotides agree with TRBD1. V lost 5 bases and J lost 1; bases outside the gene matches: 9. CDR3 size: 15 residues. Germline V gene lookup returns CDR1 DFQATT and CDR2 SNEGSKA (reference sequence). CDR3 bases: TGCAGTGCTCCCGTCAGGGGGCTTATCCAAGAGACCCAGTACTTC. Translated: CSAPVRGLIQETQYF.

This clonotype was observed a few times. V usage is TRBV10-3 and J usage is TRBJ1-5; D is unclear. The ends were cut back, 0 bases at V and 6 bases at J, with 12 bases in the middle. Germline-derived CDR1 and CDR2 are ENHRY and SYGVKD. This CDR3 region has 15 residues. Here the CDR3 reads CAISESSGTGQPQHF. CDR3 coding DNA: TGTGCCATCAGTGAGTCGAGTGGCACGGGTCAGCCCCAGCATTTT.

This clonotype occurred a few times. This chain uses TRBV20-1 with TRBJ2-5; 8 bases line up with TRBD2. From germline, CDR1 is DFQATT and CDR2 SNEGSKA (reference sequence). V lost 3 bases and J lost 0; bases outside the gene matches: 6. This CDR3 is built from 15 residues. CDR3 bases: TGCAGTGCTAGTGGGGCGACTAGCGACCAAGAGACCCAGTACTTC. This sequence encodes CSASGATSDQETQYF.

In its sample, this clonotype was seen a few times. The CDR3, as DNA: TGTGCCAGCAGCTTAGGCAGGGGGCTGGTTTGGGAGACCCAGTACTTC. Its translation: CASSLGRGLVWETQYF. This sequence joins TRBV5-6 and TRBJ2-5, with 8 bases fitting TRBD1. CDR1 is SGHDT, CDR2 YYEEEE, per germline. This CDR3 has 16 residues. V trimming: 2 bases; J trimming: 5 bases; junction bases outside the gene matches: 11.

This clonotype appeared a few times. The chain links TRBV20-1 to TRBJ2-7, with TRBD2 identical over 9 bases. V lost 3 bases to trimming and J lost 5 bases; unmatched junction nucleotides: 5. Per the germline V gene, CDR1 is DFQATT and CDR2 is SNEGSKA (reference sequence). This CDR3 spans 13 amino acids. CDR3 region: CSASASGINEQYF. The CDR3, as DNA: TGCAGTGCTAGTGCTAGCGGGATAAACGAGCAGTACTTC.

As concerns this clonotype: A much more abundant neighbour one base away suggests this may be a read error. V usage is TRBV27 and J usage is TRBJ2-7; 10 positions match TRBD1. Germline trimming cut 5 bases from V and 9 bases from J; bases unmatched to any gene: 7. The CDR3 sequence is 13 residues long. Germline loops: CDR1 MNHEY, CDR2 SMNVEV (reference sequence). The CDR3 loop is CASSKGQGNGQYF. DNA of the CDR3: TGTGCCAGCAGTAAGGGACAGGGGAACGGGCAGTACTTC.

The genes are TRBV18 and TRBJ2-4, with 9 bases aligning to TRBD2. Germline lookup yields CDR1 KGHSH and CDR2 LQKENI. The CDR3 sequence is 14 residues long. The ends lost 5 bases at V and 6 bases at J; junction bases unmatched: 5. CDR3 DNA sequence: TGTGCCAGCTCATCTCAGCGGGGGGCAAACATTCAGTACTTC. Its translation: CASSSQRGANIQYF.

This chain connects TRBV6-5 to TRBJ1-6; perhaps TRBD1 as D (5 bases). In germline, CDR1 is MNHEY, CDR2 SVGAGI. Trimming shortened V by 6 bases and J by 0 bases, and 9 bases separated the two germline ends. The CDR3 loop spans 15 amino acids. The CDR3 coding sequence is TGTGCCAGCAGACCGGACATCTCCTATAATTCACCCCTCCACTTT. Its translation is CASRPDISYNSPLHF.

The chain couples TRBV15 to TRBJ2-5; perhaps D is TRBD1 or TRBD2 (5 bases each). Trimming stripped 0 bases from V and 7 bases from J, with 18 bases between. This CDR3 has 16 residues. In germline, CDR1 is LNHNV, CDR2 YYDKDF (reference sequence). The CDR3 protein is CATSREIGTPFATQYF. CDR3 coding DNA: TGTGCCACCAGCAGAGAGATCGGGACCCCATTTGCGACCCAGTACTTC. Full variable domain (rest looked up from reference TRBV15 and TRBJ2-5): DAMVIQNPRYQVTQFGKPVTLSCSQTLNHNVMYWYQQKSSQAPKLLFHYYDKDFNNEADTPDNFQSRRPNTSFCFLDIRSPGLGDTAMYLCATSREIGTPFATQYFGPGTRLLVL.

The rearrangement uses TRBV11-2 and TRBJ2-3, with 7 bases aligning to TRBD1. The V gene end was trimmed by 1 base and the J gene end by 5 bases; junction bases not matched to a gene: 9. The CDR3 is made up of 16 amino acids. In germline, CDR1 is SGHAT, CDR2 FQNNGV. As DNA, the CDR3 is TGTGCCAGCAGCTTAGGGCGAGGGGGCCGGGGAGATACGCAGTATTTT. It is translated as CASSLGRGGRGDTQYF.

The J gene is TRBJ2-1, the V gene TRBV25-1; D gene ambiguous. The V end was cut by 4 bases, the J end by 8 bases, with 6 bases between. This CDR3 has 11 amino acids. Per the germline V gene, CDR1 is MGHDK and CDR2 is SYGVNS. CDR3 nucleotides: TGTGCCAGCAGTGCAGCCCATGAGCAGTTCTTC. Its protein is CASSAAHEQFF.

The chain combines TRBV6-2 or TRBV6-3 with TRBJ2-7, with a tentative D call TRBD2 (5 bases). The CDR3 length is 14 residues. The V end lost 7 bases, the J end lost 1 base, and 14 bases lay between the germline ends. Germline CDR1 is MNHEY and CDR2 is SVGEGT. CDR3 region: CASTRAGSSYEQYF. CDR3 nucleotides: TGTGCCAGCACCCGGGCGGGCTCTTCCTACGAGCAGTACTTC.

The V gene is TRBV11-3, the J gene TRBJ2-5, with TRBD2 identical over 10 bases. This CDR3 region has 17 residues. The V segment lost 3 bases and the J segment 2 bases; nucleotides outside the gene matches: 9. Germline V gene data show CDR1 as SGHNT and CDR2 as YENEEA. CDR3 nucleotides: TGTGCCAGCAGCTTCGGGACTAGCGTGAATCATCAAGAGACCCAGTACTTC. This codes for CASSFGTSVNHQETQYF.

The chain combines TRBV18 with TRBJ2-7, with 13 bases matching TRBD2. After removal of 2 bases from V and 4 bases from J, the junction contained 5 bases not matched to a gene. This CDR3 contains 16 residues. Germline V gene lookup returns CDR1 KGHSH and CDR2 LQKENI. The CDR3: CASSPGTSGTGYEQYF. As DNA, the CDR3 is TGTGCCAGCTCACCAGGGACTAGCGGGACCGGTTACGAGCAGTACTTC.

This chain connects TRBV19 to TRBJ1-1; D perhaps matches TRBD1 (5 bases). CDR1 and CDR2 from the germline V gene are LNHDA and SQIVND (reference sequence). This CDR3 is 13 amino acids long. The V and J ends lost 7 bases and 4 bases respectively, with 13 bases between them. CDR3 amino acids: CASKPVGGTEAFF. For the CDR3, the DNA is TGTGCCAGTAAACCAGTGGGGGGCACTGAAGCTTTCTTT.

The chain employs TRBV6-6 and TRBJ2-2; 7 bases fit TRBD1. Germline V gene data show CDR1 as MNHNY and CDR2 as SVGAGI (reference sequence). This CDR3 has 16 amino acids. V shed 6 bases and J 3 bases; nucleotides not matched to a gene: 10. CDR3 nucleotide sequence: TGTGCCAGCAGGCAGAACAGGGGCAGGGACACCGGGGAGCTGTTTTTT. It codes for CASRQNRGRDTGELFF.

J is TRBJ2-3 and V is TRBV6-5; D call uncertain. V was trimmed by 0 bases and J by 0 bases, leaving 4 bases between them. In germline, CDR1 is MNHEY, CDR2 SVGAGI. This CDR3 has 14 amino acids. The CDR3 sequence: CASSYSPSTDTQYF. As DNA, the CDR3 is TGTGCCAGCAGTTACTCGCCTAGCACAGATACGCAGTATTTT.

In nucleotides, the CDR3 is TGTGCCAGCAGTTTTAGGACTAGCGGGAGTTACTACGAGCAGTACTTC. This translates into CASSFRTSGSYYEQYF. The gene calls are TRBV12-3 or TRBV12-4 and TRBJ2-7; 13 bases are a match to TRBD2. V shed 3 bases and J 3 bases; nucleotides not matched to a gene: 5. The CDR3 has 16 residues.

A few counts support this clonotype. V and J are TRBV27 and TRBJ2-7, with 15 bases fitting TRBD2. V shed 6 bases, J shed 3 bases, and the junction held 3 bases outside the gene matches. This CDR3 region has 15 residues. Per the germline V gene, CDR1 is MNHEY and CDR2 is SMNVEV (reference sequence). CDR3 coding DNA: TGTGCCAGCAGACCGGGACTAGCGGGAGGCTACGAGCAGTACTTC. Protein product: CASRPGLAGGYEQYF.

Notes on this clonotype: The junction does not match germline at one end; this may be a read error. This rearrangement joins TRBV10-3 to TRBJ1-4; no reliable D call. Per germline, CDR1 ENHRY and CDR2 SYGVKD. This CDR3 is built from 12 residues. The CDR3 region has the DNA TGTGCCATCCGGGAATCGGATGAAAAACTGGTTTTT. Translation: CAIRESDEKLVF.

CDR3 coding DNA: TGTGCCAGCAGCTTAGCGCCGCGGGGGGGGAAACTGTTTTTT. This gives the protein CASSLAPRGGKLFF. The chain employs TRBV7-2 and TRBJ1-4; possible D gene TRBD1, 5 bases. In germline, CDR1 is SGHTA, CDR2 FQGNSA. V lost 0 bases to trimming and J lost 11 bases, with 13 bases between them. This CDR3 spans 14 amino acids.

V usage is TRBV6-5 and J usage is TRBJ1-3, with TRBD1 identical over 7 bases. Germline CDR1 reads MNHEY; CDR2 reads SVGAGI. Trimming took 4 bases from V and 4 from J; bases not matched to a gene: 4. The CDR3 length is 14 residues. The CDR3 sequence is CASSLDRFGNTIYF. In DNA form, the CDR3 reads TGTGCCAGCAGTTTGGACAGGTTCGGAAACACCATATATTTT.

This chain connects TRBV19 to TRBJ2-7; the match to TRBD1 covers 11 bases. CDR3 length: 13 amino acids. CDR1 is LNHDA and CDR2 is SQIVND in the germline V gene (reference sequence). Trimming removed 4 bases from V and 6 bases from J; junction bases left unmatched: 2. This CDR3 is CASSKGTGGEQYF. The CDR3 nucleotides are TGTGCCAGTAGTAAAGGGACAGGGGGCGAGCAGTACTTC.

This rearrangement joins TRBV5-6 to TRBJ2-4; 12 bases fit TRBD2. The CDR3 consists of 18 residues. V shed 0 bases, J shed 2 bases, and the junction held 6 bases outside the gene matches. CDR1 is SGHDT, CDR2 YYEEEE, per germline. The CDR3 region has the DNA TGTGCCAGCAGCTTGGGACTAGCGGGAGTCCTCACCAAAAACATTCAGTACTTC. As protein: CASSLGLAGVLTKNIQYF.